This T cell receptor beta chain was recorded in a study of blood T cell repertoires in COVID-19. Study details: Collection of acute and convalescent COVID-19 samples took place in the United States, Italy and Spain. T cells, B-cell-depleted T cells, or PBMCs supplied cDNA or gDNA.

V lost 4 bases to trimming and J lost 5 bases, with 23 bases between them. CDR1 and CDR2 from the germline V gene are GTSNPN and SVGIG (reference sequence). This CDR3 comprises 16 residues. Authors' methods: Nucleated cell counts were estimated from reference gene primer amplification. The assay was immunoSEQ multiplex PCR, and TCRdb's table has in-frame clones only and misses some. Clonal size and the V and J genes are those of that table, whereas D and trimming came from the DNA. The sample gives about 120,000 clones, roughly 76% of which show up once; 10% is in the top ten. Sequencing used peripheral blood. This TCR was recovered from a human donor in a cohort sampled during active COVID-19. The chain couples TRBV30 to TRBJ1-2, with D possibly TRBD1 on 6 matching bases. CDR3 nucleotide sequence: TGTGCCTGGACTTCACAGGGTTTACTTGTCATGTATGGCTACACCTTC. Encoded protein: CAWTSQGLLVMYGYTF.